This record covers a single T cell receptor (beta chain). Its target is unknown. This sample was included in a study of early T cells in non-severe SARS-CoV-2 infection. On the study more broadly: Bulk RNA taken from unsorted whole blood was sequenced, leaving chains unpaired.

Study-wide results and limits: Matching results from VDJdb favored anti-spike CD8 responses, leaving private and CD4 specificities undetected.

The library protocol tagged individual cDNA molecules with unique molecular identifiers. TCRdb itself ran the 5' RACE reads through MiXCR, one entry per CDR3 protein. The sample carries 60,000 or so distinct CDR3 sequences, roughly 9% recorded once. Germline V gene sequence: CDR1 KGHSH, CDR2 LQKENI. The CDR3 has 14 amino acids. Trimming took 2 bases from V and 6 from J; bases not matched to a gene: 3. This TCR was recovered from an adult who was a healthcare worker with PCR-confirmed SARS-CoV-2 infection or an uninfected control (not recorded which). The sample here was whole blood, taken at baseline. The chain joins TRBV18 to TRBJ2-3; 9 positions match TRBD2. The DNA for the CDR3 is TGTGCCAGCTCACCAGCTAGCGGGGAGGATACGCAGTATTTT. Protein: CASSPASGEDTQYF.